The subject of this entry is one T cell receptor beta chain. The antigen this receptor binds is unknown. No base quality information exists; no much larger clone differs at one position. The entry originates in a study of shared clonotypes between healthy human individuals (dated by TCRdb to about 2020). In terms of the full investigation: The cohort comprised a couple of women and a few men aged 18 to 49 years. For each donor, three plates each were used for CD4 naive and CD4 memory, two plates were used for CD8 naive, and one plate was used for CD8 memory. To estimate repertoire size and how much clonotypes are shared between individuals, the study performed deep sequencing of blood TCR repertoires from 4 to 6 healthy adults. To increase sequencing depth and limit assay-specific biases, TCR repertoire library preparation and sequencing were carried out by different laboratories using diverse techniques. Each donor's leukapheresis produced roughly between roughly 0.94 and 9.5 billion PBMCs. What the authors observed across the whole study: Sampling was restricted to blood, and TCR repertoires in tissue are likely to differ from TCR repertoires in blood. Across a few donors, approximately 4.6% of naive CD4, around 3.3% of naive CD8, roughly 2.2% of memory CD4, and roughly 0.41% of memory CD8 clonotypes were shared. The genetic and exposure-history diversity represented was limited by the small number of donors. Compared with non-shared clonotypes, the clonotypes found in all four sorted-subset donors had higher generation probabilities. Rarefaction of sorted-subset datasets indicated incomplete sequencing despite the large sequencing depth. Naive subsets generally had larger estimated clonotype richness than memory subsets did. Pairwise subsampling indicated that sequencing depth was expected to affect the degree of clonotype sharing among donors.

Using the deep immunoSEQ assay, multiplex PCR amplified TCR CDR3 regions from genomic DNA. For each cell subset, the extracted genomic DNA was distributed evenly across all wells of several immunoSEQ 96-well plates, and each plate served as one replicate. Each replicate PCR for sorted subsets received approximately 220 ng genomic DNA, equal to 30,000 or so T cell genomes. The purified libraries were quantified using a Qubit 3.0 fluorometer, sized with a Bioanalyzer 2100, and then quantified again using the KAPA Library Quantification kit. Each immunoSEQ 96-well plate was sequenced on its own single-read 150-cycle Illumina NextSeq 550 flow cell. The original pipeline was this. Because only junctional sequences without quality scores were contained in the immunoSEQ output, filtering matching that applied to full-length reads could not be performed. Sequences were annotated with PyIR, a Python wrapper for IgBLAST v1.9, using IMGT germline references to assign V/J genes and CDR3. Any read was removed if the V/J assignment was weak (E-value above 1e-6), the CDR3 was missing, or the read contained stop codons, out-of-frame junctions, or ambiguous translated residues. V3J clonotypes were defined as sequences sharing an identical inferred V gene, J gene, and CDR3 amino acid sequence. Percentage overlap between repertoires was computed as shared unique clonotypes divided by the size of the smaller repertoire. Repertoire richness was assessed with RTK rarefaction, the Chao1 estimator, and Recon v2.1 estimates of unobserved clonotypes. For all TCRbeta clonotypes obtained by the gDNA method from a handful of donors, generation probabilities were computed with OLGA. The table was pulled from immuneACCESS by TCRdb, which kept in-frame rearrangements only. Such tables lose some clones; where checked, under half of the loss comes from unresolved V genes, and the rest has no known cause. For V, J and clone size, that table is used; D and trimming come from the DNA. Counted in this sample were around 2.1 million clones; approximately 95% of them appeared once. The ten largest clonotypes hold more than 0.1% of the sample.

Here V drops 4 bases and J drops 2 bases, and the junction holds 5 bases not matched to any gene. CDR1 SGDLS and CDR2 YYNGEE were looked up in the germline V gene. The CDR3 goes from the cysteine to the phenylalanine over 15 residues. The entry retains the CDR3 DNA only, 45 bases that are in frame from base 1. The donors were healthy, HIV-negative adults who had no recently reported acute infections or vaccinations. Every donor was a Caucasian adult living in Nashville, Tennessee, USA. CD4+ T cells were enriched by magnetic negative selection, after which naive cells were positively selected on CD45RA and the negative fraction was taken as the memory subset. Blood was obtained by leukapheresis, after which PBMCs were separated by Ficoll-Histopaque density gradient centrifugation and cryopreserved in liquid nitrogen vapor phase. Purity and quantity of every magnetically sorted T cell population were checked by analytical flow cytometry. Each sorted fraction had its genomic DNA isolated and then quantified by UV absorbance on a Nanodrop 2000c.

The TCR originated in a man aged 18 to 30 in good health. Sequenced material: naive CD4+ T cells sorted from blood. What the cell subset or site label conveys for this sample: CD45RA+ positively selected. The chain is assembled from TRBV9 and TRBJ2-7; 11 central bases correspond to TRBD2. The CDR3 is CASSKGTSGAYEQYF. The DNA sequence reads TGTGCCAGCAGCAAAGGGACTAGCGGAGCCTACGAGCAGTACTTC.